Included here is one T cell receptor (beta chain) sequence, with context. Categorization into cohorts depended on clinical history that participants reported. Recovered status in Cohort 3 required two negative PCRs, clearance, or symptom resolution. The data were obtained in a study of blood T cell repertoires in COVID-19. TCRdb keeps only in-frame clones here, not all; method: immunoSEQ multiplex PCR. In the table there are about 200,000 clones, about 87% of which are singletons. The receptor was isolated from a man aged 30 to 39 who had recovered from COVID-19. Material for sequencing was PBMCs or T cells enriched from blood (not recorded which).

CDR3 in amino acids: CASSSGTSAYNEQFF. CDR3 sequence (DNA): TGTGCCAGCAGTTCCGGGACTAGCGCCTACAATGAGCAGTTCTTC. The genes are TRBV28 and TRBJ2-1; 10 bases are shared with TRBD2. Losses at the gene ends were 4 bases for V and 2 bases for J; bases not matched to a gene: 2. Germline values: CDR1 MDHEN, CDR2 SYDVKM. CDR3 length: 15 residues. The whole variable domain, remainder taken from reference TRBV28 and TRBJ2-1, is DVKVTQSSRYLVKRTGEKVFLECVQDMDHENMFWYRQDPGLGLRLIYFSYDVKMKEKGDIPEGYSVSREKKERFSLILESASTNQTSMYLCASSSGTSAYNEQFFGPGTRLTVL.